A single sample is the source of the 32 T cell receptor beta chains below, sequenced in a study of blood T cell repertoires in COVID-19. Method: immunoSEQ multiplex PCR; TCRdb's copy keeps in-frame clones and lacks some. In the table there are around 280,000 clones, roughly 90% of which are singletons. Source material: peripheral blood. All receptors derive from a woman younger than 45 with COVID-19, enrolled during active disease.

The rearrangement joins TRBV19 to TRBJ1-2; 8 nucleotides align to TRBD1. V trimming: 8 bases; J trimming: 7 bases; junction bases outside the gene matches: 12. CDR1 is LNHDA, CDR2 SQIVND, per germline (reference sequence). The CDR3 covers 14 residues. For the CDR3, the DNA is TGTGCCAGTCGCTACGACAGGGGAAGAGGTGGCTACACCTTC. Translated: CASRYDRGRGGYTF. Combining the CDR3 with reference TRBV19 and TRBJ1-2 gives the whole variable domain DGGITQSPKYLFRKEGQNVTLSCEQNLNHDAMYWYRQDPGQGLRLIYYSQIVNDFQKGDIAEGYSVSREKKESFPLTVTSAQKNPTAFYLCASRYDRGRGGYTFGSGTRLTVV.

The chain uses TRBV27 and TRBJ2-7, with TRBD2 identical over 13 bases. The germline CDR1 and CDR2 sequences are MNHEY and SMNVEV (reference sequence). The CDR3 loop spans 16 amino acids. The ends lost 5 bases at V and 2 bases at J; junction bases unmatched: 6. CDR3 nucleotide sequence: TGTGCCAGCAGTCGGCGGACTAGCGGGAGAACCTACGAGCAGTACTTC. Amino acid sequence: CASSRRTSGRTYEQYF.

The chain is built from TRBV5-1 and TRBJ2-7, with a possible D match to TRBD1 (5 bases). Between the trimmed V and J ends, which lost 3 bases and 5 bases, there was a span of 6 bases. CDR1 and CDR2 (germline): SGHRS, YFSETQ. CDR3 length equals 11 residues. CDR3 protein: CASSSGNEQYF. Written as DNA, the CDR3 is TGCGCCAGCAGCTCAGGGAACGAGCAGTACTTC.

This chain links TRBV6-5 with TRBJ1-1; 9 bases are a match to TRBD1. Germline CDR1 MNHEY, CDR2 SVGAGI. CDR3 length: 13 amino acids. The junction had 4 bases not matched to a gene; V was cut back by 8 bases and J by 3 bases. CDR3: CASRRQGDTEAFF. CDR3 sequence (DNA): TGTGCCAGCCGAAGACAGGGGGACACTGAAGCTTTCTTT.

The chain recombines TRBV5-5 with TRBJ2-5; D is undetermined. V dropped 2 bases and J dropped 0 bases, with 5 bases sitting between them. The CDR3 runs to 13 residues. CDR1 SGHKS and CDR2 YYEKEE come from the germline V gene (reference sequence). The CDR3 DNA reads as TGTGCCAGCAGCTTAACACACCAAGAGACCCAGTACTTC. It translates to CASSLTHQETQYF.

The gene calls are TRBV7-2 and TRBJ2-7, with TRBD2 matching 11 bases. This CDR3 has 15 residues. CDR1 is SGHTA and CDR2 is FQGNSA in the germline V gene. V lost 1 base, J lost 3 bases, and 2 bases stayed unmatched. Written as DNA, the CDR3 is TGTGCCAGCAGCTTAGGACTAGCGGGGCACTACGAGCAGTACTTC. Amino acid sequence: CASSLGLAGHYEQYF.

This sequence joins TRBV4-1 and TRBJ2-7, with 9 nucleotides matching TRBD2. The CDR3 totals 19 residues. V trimming: 4 bases; J trimming: 3 bases; junction bases outside the gene matches: 19. Germline V gene data show CDR1 as MGHRA and CDR2 as YSYEKL. The CDR3 loop is CASSREGGTSLGGYYEQYF. The CDR3 DNA follows: TGCGCCAGCAGCCGAGAAGGAGGGACTAGCTTGGGGGGTTACTACGAGCAGTACTTC.

The V gene is TRBV6-5, the J gene TRBJ2-7; the D gene is possibly TRBD2 (6 bases). From germline, CDR1 is MNHEY and CDR2 SVGAGI. The V end was cut by 8 bases, the J end by 0 bases, with 17 bases between. The CDR3 contains 15 residues. CDR3 in amino acids: CASATTRQSSYEQYF. The CDR3 DNA is TGTGCCAGCGCAACGACTAGACAGAGCTCCTACGAGCAGTACTTC.

The chain links TRBV7-8 to TRBJ2-7, with 9 positions matching TRBD1. J gave up 3 bases and V 5 bases, and 11 bases lay outside the gene matches. Germline-derived CDR1 and CDR2 are SGHVS and FQNEAQ. The CDR3 extends over 16 amino acids. Here the CDR3 DNA reads TGTGCCAGCAGCCTATTGGGACAGGGAATTTTCTACGAGCAGTACTTC. Translated: CASSLLGQGIFYEQYF. Full variable domain (outside the CDR3, taken from reference TRBV7-8 and TRBJ2-7): GAGVSQSPRYKVAKRGQDVALRCDPISGHVSLFWYQQALGQGPEFLTYFQNEAQLDKSGLPSDRFFAERPEGSVSTLKIQRTQQEDSAVYLCASSLLGQGIFYEQYFGPGTRLTVT.

This chain connects TRBV11-2 to TRBJ2-1, with 12 bases aligning to TRBD2. The CDR3 consists of 15 residues. The junction had 4 bases not matched to a gene; V was cut back by 5 bases and J by 5 bases. Germline CDR1 and CDR2: SGHAT and FQNNGV. CDR3 in amino acids: CASSTRLAGDNEQFF. CDR3 nucleotide sequence: TGTGCCAGCAGCACGCGACTAGCGGGGGACAATGAGCAGTTCTTC.

The rearrangement joins TRBV6-6 to TRBJ2-2; D is possibly TRBD1 (8 bases). The germline CDR1 and CDR2 sequences are MNHNY and SVGAGI (reference sequence). The CDR3 runs to 14 residues. Trimming shortened V by 5 bases and J by 7 bases, and 14 bases separated the two germline ends. CDR3 sequence reads: CASSRTGGVGELFF. DNA of the CDR3: TGTGCCAGCAGTAGAACAGGGGGGGTCGGGGAGCTGTTTTTT.

The chain is built from TRBV6-5 and TRBJ2-7; unclear D gene. Germline CDR1 is MNHEY and CDR2 is SVGAGI. Trimming took off 0 bases at V and 2 bases at J, with 11 bases between the two ends. CDR3 length equals 15 residues. The CDR3 DNA sequence: TGTGCCAGCAGTTACTCTAGTCCGGTTGCCTACGAGCAGTACTTC. Its protein is CASSYSSPVAYEQYF.

This clone was recorded a few times. J is TRBJ1-2 and V is TRBV5-6, with unresolved D. The CDR3 length is 12 residues. V was shortened by 1 base and J by 7 bases, with 8 bases between the two germline ends. Germline CDR1 and CDR2: SGHDT and YYEEEE. The CDR3 DNA sequence: TGTGCCAGCAGCTTGAGACTCTCTGGCTACACCTTC. Its protein is CASSLRLSGYTF.

V usage is TRBV9 and J usage is TRBJ2-2, with 13 bases matching TRBD2. The CDR3 runs 19 residues. J was trimmed by 4 bases and V by 3 bases; bases with no gene match: 12. Germline V gene sequence: CDR1 SGDLS, CDR2 YYNGEE. The CDR3 bases are TGTGCCAGCAGCGGCCGACTAGCGGGAGGCCTTGGGGTCACCGGGGAGCTGTTTTTT. Protein product: CASSGRLAGGLGVTGELFF.

The chain joins TRBV4-2 to TRBJ2-7, with 12 bases matching TRBD2. With V trimmed by 3 bases and J by 2 bases, 8 bases remained unmatched. Germline CDR1 LGHNA, CDR2 YNFKEQ. The CDR3 runs 17 residues. In DNA, the CDR3 is TGTGCCAGCAGCCAGTATAAACCTAGCGGGAGGGCCTACGAGCAGTACTTC. Amino acids: CASSQYKPSGRAYEQYF.

With respect to this clone: Relative to the germline gene, one junction end is altered; a read error may explain this. V usage is TRBV2 and J usage is TRBJ2-5, with 8 nucleotides matching TRBD1. The CDR3 runs to 14 residues. The germline V gene encodes CDR1 SNHLY and CDR2 FYNNEI. CDR3 amino acids: CASSEGQGQETQYF. The CDR3 DNA sequence: TGTGCCAGCAGCGAAGGACAGGGCCAAGAGACCCAGTACTTC.

This rearrangement joins TRBV5-3 to TRBJ1-2, with D possibly matching TRBD1 (5 bases). TRBV5-3 is an open reading frame whose function is uncertain. V was pared by 3 bases and J by 7 bases, with 16 bases between. This CDR3 contains 14 residues. Written as DNA, the CDR3 is TGTGCCAGAAGCTCCAGCAGGGTTAAGACTGGCTACACCTTC. This encodes CARSSSRVKTGYTF.

V and J are TRBV4-1 and TRBJ2-5; maybe TRBD2 (6 bases). Germline V gene sequence: CDR1 MGHRA, CDR2 YSYEKL. CDR3 length: 15 residues. Trimming left V 1 base short and J 4 bases short, with 13 bases between. CDR3 sequence reads: CASSQGVGRGETQYF. CDR3 nucleotide sequence: TGCGCCAGCAGCCAAGGTGTAGGGCGGGGAGAGACCCAGTACTTC.

The V gene is TRBV11-1, the J gene TRBJ2-7; 11 bases match TRBD1. Per the germline V gene, CDR1 is SGHAT and CDR2 is FQDESV (reference sequence). This CDR3 comprises 15 residues. J was trimmed by 3 bases and V by 2 bases; bases with no gene match: 3. This CDR3 reads CASSLRTGGVYEQYF. The CDR3 DNA is TGTGCCAGCAGCTTAAGGACAGGGGGCGTCTACGAGCAGTACTTC.

This chain connects TRBV2 to TRBJ2-1, with 11 positions matching TRBD2. This CDR3 spans 18 amino acids. Germline V gene data show CDR1 as SNHLY and CDR2 as FYNNEI. V lost 7 bases to trimming and J lost 1 base; unmatched junction nucleotides: 12. CDR3 in DNA: TGTGCCAGCAAAAAGGAGACTAGCGGGATAGGATCCTACAATGAGCAGTTCTTC. Translating gives CASKKETSGIGSYNEQFF.

This chain uses TRBV9 with TRBJ2-2, with 7 bases lining up with TRBD1. Germline values: CDR1 SGDLS, CDR2 YYNGEE. V lost 4 bases to trimming and J lost 5 bases; unmatched junction nucleotides: 5. The CDR3 length is 14 residues. The DNA of the CDR3 is TGTGCCAGCAGCTCAGGACAGGTAACCGGGGAGCTGTTTTTT. It codes for CASSSGQVTGELFF.

This chain uses TRBV2 with TRBJ1-3; weak D call: TRBD1 (5 bases). Germline CDR1 is SNHLY and CDR2 is FYNNEI. Between the trimmed V and J ends, which lost 7 bases and 4 bases, there was a span of 8 bases. The CDR3 is 12 residues long. The chain's CDR3 is CASTGEGNTIYF. CDR3 nucleotide sequence: TGTGCCAGCACGGGGGAAGGAAACACCATATATTTT.

J is TRBJ2-2 and V is TRBV9; 8 nucleotides agree with TRBD2. Per germline, CDR1 SGDLS and CDR2 YYNGEE. This CDR3 comprises 16 residues. J was trimmed by 6 bases and V by 2 bases; bases with no gene match: 9. This chain's CDR3 is CASSVGGLARAGELFF. The CDR3 DNA reads TGTGCCAGCAGCGTTGGTGGACTAGCTAGGGCCGGGGAGCTGTTTTTT.

Turning to this clone: Within the sample, other DNA sequences also encode this same CDR3. The rearrangement uses TRBV7-9 and TRBJ1-1; the D is unclear. Germline CDR1 and CDR2: SEHNR and FQNEAQ (reference sequence). This CDR3 has 13 residues. V lost 2 bases and J lost 0, with 4 bases in between. CDR3 sequence reads: CASSLSVNTEAFF. DNA for the CDR3: TGTGCCAGCAGCTTATCGGTGAACACTGAAGCTTTCTTT.

The chain has TRBV28 and TRBJ1-5; a possible D gene is TRBD1 (5 bases). The ends were cut back, 4 bases at V and 7 bases at J, with 17 bases in the middle. The V gene's germline CDR1 is MDHEN and CDR2 SYDVKM. The length of the CDR3 is 15 residues. In nucleotides, the CDR3 is TGTGCCAGCAGTTCGACGGGCGCCGGGGGACAGCCCCAGCATTTT. This gives the protein CASSSTGAGGQPQHF.

The chain links TRBV7-2 to TRBJ2-3; 7 bases agree with TRBD2. Germline values: CDR1 SGHTA, CDR2 FQGNSA. The CDR3 runs 17 residues. V lost 3 bases, J lost 0 bases, and 9 bases stayed unmatched. In nucleotides, the CDR3 is TGTGCCAGCAGCTTGTGGGGGGGATTCTCTAGCACAGATACGCAGTATTTT. Protein product: CASSLWGGFSSTDTQYF.

The chain joins TRBV5-1 to TRBJ2-2, with TRBD2 matching over 14 bases. CDR1 and CDR2 (germline): SGHRS, YFSETQ. The CDR3 has 15 residues. With V trimmed by 4 bases and J by 6 bases, 2 bases remained unmatched. DNA for the CDR3: TGCGCCAGCAGCCTGGGACTAGCGGGAGCCGGGGAGCTGTTTTTT. As protein: CASSLGLAGAGELFF.

This clone has a handful of counts. The rearrangement uses TRBV27 and TRBJ1-4; 7 bases agree with TRBD1. This CDR3 has 15 residues. V was pared by 6 bases and J by 4 bases, with 8 bases of the junction left unmatched. Germline V gene data show CDR1 as MNHEY and CDR2 as SMNVEV (reference sequence). In DNA form, the CDR3 reads TGTGCCAGCAGCGGAAGGGGGCGAGATAATGAAAAACTGTTTTTT. Protein sequence: CASSGRGRDNEKLFF.

The V gene is TRBV7-9, the J gene TRBJ1-1; D is possibly TRBD1 (5 bases). V lost 3 bases to trimming and J lost 2 bases, with 13 bases between them. The CDR3 extends over 15 amino acids. Germline V CDR1 and CDR2: SEHNR, FQNEAQ (reference sequence). The CDR3 DNA sequence: TGTGCCAGCAGCTTCTCCCCCGGGGGTAACACTGAAGCTTTCTTT. It yields the protein CASSFSPGGNTEAFF. Full variable domain (outside the CDR3, taken from reference TRBV7-9 and TRBJ1-1): DTGVSQNPRHKITKRGQNVTFRCDPISEHNRLYWYRQTLGQGPEFLTYFQNEAQLEKSRLLSDRFSAERPKGSFSTLEIQRTEQGDSAMYLCASSFSPGGNTEAFFGQGTRLTVV.

This sequence joins TRBV11-2 and TRBJ1-5; no definite D call. Trimming pared 1 base from V and 1 base from J, leaving 11 bases between. The germline gives CDR1 SGHAT, CDR2 FQNNGV. The CDR3 is 16 residues long. The CDR3 loop reads CASSLVAGGSNQPQHF. CDR3 DNA sequence: TGTGCCAGCAGCTTAGTGGCGGGAGGGAGCAATCAGCCCCAGCATTTT.

The V and J genes are TRBV4-1 and TRBJ1-4; D remains ambiguous. Per the germline V gene, CDR1 is MGHRA and CDR2 is YSYEKL. The CDR3 is made up of 15 amino acids. The ends were cut back, 2 bases at V and 10 bases at J, with 17 bases in the middle. The CDR3 DNA reads TGCGCCAGCAGCCAAATGGCCTCCAACCTTCGAAAACTGTTTTTT. As protein: CASSQMASNLRKLFF.

This clone showed up just once. Other DNA sequences in this specimen translate into the identical CDR3. The chain employs TRBV7-2 and TRBJ2-3, with TRBD2 matching over 8 bases. With V trimmed by 2 bases and J by 0 bases, 1 base remained unmatched. The germline CDR1 and CDR2 sequences are SGHTA and FQGNSA. This CDR3 is 15 amino acids long. CDR3 bases: TGTGCCAGCAGCTTAACTAGCGGAAGCACAGATACGCAGTATTTT. Translation gives CASSLTSGSTDTQYF.